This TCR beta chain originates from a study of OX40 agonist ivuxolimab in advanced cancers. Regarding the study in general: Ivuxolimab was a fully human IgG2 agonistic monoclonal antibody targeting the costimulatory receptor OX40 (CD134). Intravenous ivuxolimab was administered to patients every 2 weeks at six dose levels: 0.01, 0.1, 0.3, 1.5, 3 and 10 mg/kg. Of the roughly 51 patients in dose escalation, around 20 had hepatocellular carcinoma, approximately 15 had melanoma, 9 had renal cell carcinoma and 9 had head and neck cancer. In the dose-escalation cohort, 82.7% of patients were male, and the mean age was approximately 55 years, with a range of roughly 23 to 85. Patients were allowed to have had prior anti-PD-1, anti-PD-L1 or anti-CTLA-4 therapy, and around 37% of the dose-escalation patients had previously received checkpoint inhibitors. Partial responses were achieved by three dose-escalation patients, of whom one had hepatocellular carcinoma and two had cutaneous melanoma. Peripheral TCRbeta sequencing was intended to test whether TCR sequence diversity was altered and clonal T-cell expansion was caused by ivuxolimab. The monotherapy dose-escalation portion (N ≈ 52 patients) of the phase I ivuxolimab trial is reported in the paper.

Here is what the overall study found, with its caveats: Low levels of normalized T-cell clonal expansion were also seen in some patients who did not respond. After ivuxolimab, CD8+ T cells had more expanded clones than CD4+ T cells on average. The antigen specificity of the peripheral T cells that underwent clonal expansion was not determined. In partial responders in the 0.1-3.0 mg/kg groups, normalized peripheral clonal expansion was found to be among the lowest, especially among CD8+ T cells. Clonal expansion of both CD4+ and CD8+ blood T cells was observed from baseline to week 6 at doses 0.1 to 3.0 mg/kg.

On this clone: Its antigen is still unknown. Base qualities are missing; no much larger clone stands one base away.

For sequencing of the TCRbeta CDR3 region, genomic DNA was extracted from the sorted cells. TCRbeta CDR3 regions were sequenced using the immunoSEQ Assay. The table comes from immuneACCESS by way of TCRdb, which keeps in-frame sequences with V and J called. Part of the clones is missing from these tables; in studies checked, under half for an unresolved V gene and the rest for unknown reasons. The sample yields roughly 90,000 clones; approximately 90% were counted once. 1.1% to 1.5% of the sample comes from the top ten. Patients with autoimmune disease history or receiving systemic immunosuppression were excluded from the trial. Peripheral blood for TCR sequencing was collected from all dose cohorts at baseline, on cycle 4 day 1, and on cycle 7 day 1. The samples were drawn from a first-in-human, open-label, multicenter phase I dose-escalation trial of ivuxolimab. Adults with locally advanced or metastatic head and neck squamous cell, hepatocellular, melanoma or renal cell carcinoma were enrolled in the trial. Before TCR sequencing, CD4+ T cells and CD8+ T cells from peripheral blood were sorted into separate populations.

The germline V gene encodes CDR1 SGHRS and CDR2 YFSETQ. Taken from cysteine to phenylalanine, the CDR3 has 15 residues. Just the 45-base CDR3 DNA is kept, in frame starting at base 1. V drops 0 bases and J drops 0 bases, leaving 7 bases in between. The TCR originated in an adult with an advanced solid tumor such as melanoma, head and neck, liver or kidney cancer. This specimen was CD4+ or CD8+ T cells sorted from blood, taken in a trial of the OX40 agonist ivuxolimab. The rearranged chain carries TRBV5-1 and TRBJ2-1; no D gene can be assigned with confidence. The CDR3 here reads CASSLVGVSYNEQFF. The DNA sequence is TGCGCCAGCAGCTTGGTAGGCGTCTCCTACAATGAGCAGTTCTTC.